This T cell receptor (beta chain) was sequenced for a study of tumor-infiltrating lymphocytes in primary liver carcinoma. Study overall: The patient population consisted of men and women between 30 and 69 years of age. Each of the samples returned roughly 3.65 to 7.5 million productive TCRbeta reads (a yield similar across tissue types). Notes on the study in general: Paired tumor-adjacent and tumor-blood samples overlapped less than tumor region pairs did.

As to this clonotype: Antigen specificity is unknown. A read error is likely, as this CDR3 ends without the conserved phenylalanine or tryptophan.

Investigators took RNA and DNA out together from about 19-30 mg of unsorted bulk tissue. The template, approximately 500 ng total RNA, yielded TCR beta cDNA made with a constant-region primer. Libraries for TCR beta were built through three nested multiplex PCR rounds, which together made up a slightly modified ARM-PCR procedure. Rounds one and two of PCR, each of roughly 10 cycles, were primed with TRBV1-TRBV30 forward primers and a C-beta reverse primer. TCRdb fed the multiplex PCR reads into MiXCR, producing one record per CDR3 protein. The sample records some 40,000 distinct CDR3 sequences, more than 60% being singletons. The CDR3 contains 13 residues. From germline, CDR1 is LNHNV and CDR2 YYDKDF (reference sequence). Deletions cut 1 base from V and 8 bases from J, with 9 bases between.

Sequencing used tumor-adjacent normal liver tissue. The clonotype comes from a man aged 35 to 55 with primary liver carcinoma and hepatitis B virus infection. V and J are TRBV15 and TRBJ1-5; possible D gene TRBD1, 6 bases. CDR3 in amino acids: CATSRARGEPQHY. The DNA for the CDR3 is TGTGCCACCAGCAGAGCAAGGGGGGAGCCCCAGCATTAT.